This T cell receptor (beta chain) was observed in a study of shared clonotypes between healthy human individuals. The study, taken as a whole, reports: With a few donors compared, roughly 4.9% of naive CD4 clonotypes were shared. Naive subsets, compared against memory subsets, generally had larger estimated richness values.

CD8 cells classed as naive were CD45RO-negative and positively selected for CCR7, excluding terminally differentiated effector memory CD45RA+ cells. On this clone itself: Its target is unknown.

Clones were sequenced by immunoSEQ multiplex PCR, and TCRdb holds only the in-frame ones, with some missing. The sample has around 560,000 clones; about 95% are singletons. The CDR3 sequence is 15 residues long. V lost 5 bases to trimming and J lost 2 bases; unmatched junction nucleotides: 9. Germline CDR1 LNHNV, CDR2 YYDKDF (reference sequence). The source is a woman aged 30 to 39 in good health. The genes are TRBV15 and TRBJ2-7, with 7 bases identical to TRBD1. Sequencing was performed on naive CD8+ T cells sorted from blood. The DNA of the CDR3 is TGTGCCACCAGCGGACGACAGGGCACTGCCTACGAGCAGTACTTC. Translation: CATSGRQGTAYEQYF. Using reference TRBV15 and TRBJ2-7 for the parts outside the CDR3, the full variable domain is DAMVIQNPRYQVTQFGKPVTLSCSQTLNHNVMYWYQQKSSQAPKLLFHYYDKDFNNEADTPDNFQSRRPNTSFCFLDIRSPGLGDTAMYLCATSGRQGTAYEQYFGPGTRLTVT.